Listed below are T cell receptor beta chains from one sample, sequenced in a study of blood T cell repertoires in COVID-19. TCRdb's copy holds only in-frame clones and misses some; the assay was immunoSEQ multiplex PCR. This table holds under 300,000 clones, around 82% found once. The specimen was PBMCs or T cells enriched from blood (not recorded which). The receptors originated from a man in his fifties or sixties who had recovered from COVID-19. Both conserved end residues are part of each CDR3. D genes are given only for firm matches.

v_gene | d_gene | CDR3aa
TRBV24-1 | - | CATSESSGRTFF
TRBV28 | - | CATPGGPSGNYGYTF
TRBV24-1 | TRBD1 | CATSDLRRGNYNEQFF
TRBV7-3 | - | CASSQGTAGGEQFF
TRBV2 | - | CASQGQSGGPSSYNSPLHF
TRBV12-3/TRBV12-4 | - | CASRMTGFDEQFF
TRBV16 | - | CASSLDFVQYF
TRBV7-2 | - | CASITMMGSRTGELFF
TRBV19 | TRBD1 | CASSNPTGGSTEAFF
TRBV5-1 | - | CASSPGWAPEAFF
TRBV11-2 | - | CASSTQTSGLPLRNEQFF
TRBV6-2/TRBV6-3 | - | CASSYWQNYTF
TRBV6-5 | - | CASSMTRVNEQYF
TRBV27 | - | CASSLAGGVGGAFF
TRBV7-6 | - | CASSLAANRGETQYF
TRBV6-2/TRBV6-3 | - | CASSYVSAGTEAFF
TRBV19 | TRBD1 | CASSPTGAVAFF
TRBV5-5 | TRBD1 | CASSLEGTGSGVISF
TRBV5-5 | - | CASSLGHGGTPYGYTF
TRBV5-8 | - | CATGGTNSYEQYF
TRBV27 | TRBD2 | CASSLRGSRFNEQFF
TRBV11-2 | - | CASSLGTAVNSPLHF
TRBV18 | - | CASSRNAGLNTEAFF
TRBV5-1 | - | CASSLNDATGELFF
TRBV9 | TRBD1 | CASSVAGTGEALHF
TRBV4-2 | - | CASSQTPGRINSPLHF
TRBV3-1/TRBV3-2 | TRBD2 | CASSQGAGGGETQYF